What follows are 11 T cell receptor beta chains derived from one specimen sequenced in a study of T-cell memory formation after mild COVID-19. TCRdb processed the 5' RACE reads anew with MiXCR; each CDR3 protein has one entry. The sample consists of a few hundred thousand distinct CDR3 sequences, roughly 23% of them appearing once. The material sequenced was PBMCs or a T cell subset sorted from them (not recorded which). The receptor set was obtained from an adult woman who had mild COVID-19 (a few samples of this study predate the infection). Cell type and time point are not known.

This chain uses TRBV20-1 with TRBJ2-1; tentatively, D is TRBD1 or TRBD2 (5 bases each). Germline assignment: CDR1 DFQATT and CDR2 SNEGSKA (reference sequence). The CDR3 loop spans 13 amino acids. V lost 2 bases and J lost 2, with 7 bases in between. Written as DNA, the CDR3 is TGCAGTGCTAGACAGGGACCCTACAATGAGCAGTTCTTC. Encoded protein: CSARQGPYNEQFF.

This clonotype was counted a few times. The CDR3 nucleotides are TGTGCCAGTAGCATCCACGGGACAGGGTACTACAATGAGCAGTTCTTC. This gives the protein CASSIHGTGYYNEQFF. The rearrangement uses TRBV25-1 and TRBJ2-1, with 9 bases lining up with TRBD1. The J segment lost 3 bases and the V segment lost 9 bases, leaving 12 bases of the junction unmatched. The CDR3 runs 16 residues. Germline CDR1 and CDR2: MGHDK and SYGVNS.

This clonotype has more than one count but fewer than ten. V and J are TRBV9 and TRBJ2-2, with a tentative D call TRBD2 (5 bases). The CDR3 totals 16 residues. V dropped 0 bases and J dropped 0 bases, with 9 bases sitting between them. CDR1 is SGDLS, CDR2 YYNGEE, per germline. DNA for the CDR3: TGTGCCAGCAGCGTAGATTCGGGAACGAACACCGGGGAGCTGTTTTTT. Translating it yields CASSVDSGTNTGELFF.

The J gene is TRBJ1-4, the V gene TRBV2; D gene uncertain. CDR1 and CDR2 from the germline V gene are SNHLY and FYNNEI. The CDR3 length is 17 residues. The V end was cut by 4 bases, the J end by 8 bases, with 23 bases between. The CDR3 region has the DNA TGTGCCAGCAGTGTTCACCCCTCGGGTCGGGGAAGCGAAAAACTGTTTTTT. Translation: CASSVHPSGRGSEKLFF.

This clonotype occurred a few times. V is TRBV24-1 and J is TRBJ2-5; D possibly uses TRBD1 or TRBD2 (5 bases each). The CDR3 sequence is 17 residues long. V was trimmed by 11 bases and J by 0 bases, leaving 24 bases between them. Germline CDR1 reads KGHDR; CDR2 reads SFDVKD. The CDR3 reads CAIGIHQGTEYQETQYF. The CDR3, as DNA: TGTGCCATCGGAATTCATCAAGGGACGGAGTACCAAGAGACCCAGTACTTC.

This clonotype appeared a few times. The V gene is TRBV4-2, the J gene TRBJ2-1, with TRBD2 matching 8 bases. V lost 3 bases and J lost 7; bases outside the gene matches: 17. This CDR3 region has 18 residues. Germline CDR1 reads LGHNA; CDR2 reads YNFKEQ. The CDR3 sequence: CASSQPIPTSGRDNEQFF. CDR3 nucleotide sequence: TGTGCCAGCAGCCAGCCGATCCCCACTAGCGGTCGGGATAATGAGCAGTTCTTC.

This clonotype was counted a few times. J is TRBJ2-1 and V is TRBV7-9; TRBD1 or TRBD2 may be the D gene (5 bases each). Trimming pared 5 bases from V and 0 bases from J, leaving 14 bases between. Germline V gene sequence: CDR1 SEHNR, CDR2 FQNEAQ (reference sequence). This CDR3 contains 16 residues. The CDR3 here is CASSAQGGYSYNEQFF. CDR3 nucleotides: TGTGCCAGCAGCGCCCAGGGCGGGTACTCCTACAATGAGCAGTTCTTC. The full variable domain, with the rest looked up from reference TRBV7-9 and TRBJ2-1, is DTGVSQNPRHKITKRGQNVTFRCDPISEHNRLYWYRQTLGQGPEFLTYFQNEAQLEKSRLLSDRFSAERPKGSFSTLEIQRTEQGDSAMYLCASSAQGGYSYNEQFFGPGTRLTVL.

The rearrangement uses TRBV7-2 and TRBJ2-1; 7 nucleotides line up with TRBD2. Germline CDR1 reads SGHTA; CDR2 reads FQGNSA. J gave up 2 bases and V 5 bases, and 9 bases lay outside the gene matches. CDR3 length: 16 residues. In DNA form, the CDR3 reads TGTGCCAGCAGCGTACAAGCGGGGTATACCTACAATGAGCAGTTCTTC. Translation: CASSVQAGYTYNEQFF.

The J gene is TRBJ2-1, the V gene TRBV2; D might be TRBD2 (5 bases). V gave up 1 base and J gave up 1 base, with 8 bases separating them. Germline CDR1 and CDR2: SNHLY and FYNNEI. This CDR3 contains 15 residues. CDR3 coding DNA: TGTGCCAGCAGTGAAGGGACTGGATCCTACAATGAGCAGTTCTTC. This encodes CASSEGTGSYNEQFF.

CDR3 nucleotides: TGTGCCAGCAGCTCCAACATCCGGGACACGCCCTATGGCTACACCTTC. Translating gives CASSSNIRDTPYGYTF. V usage is TRBV5-5 and J usage is TRBJ1-2; a weak D match, TRBD1 (6 bases). Germline V gene sequence: CDR1 SGHKS, CDR2 YYEKEE (reference sequence). Trimming took off 3 bases at V and 4 bases at J, with 19 bases between the two ends. CDR3 size: 16 residues.

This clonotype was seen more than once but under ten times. The CDR3 is CASSFVRPAGGREDTQYF. The CDR3, as DNA: TGTGCCAGCAGCTTCGTCCGGCCAGCGGGGGGGCGAGAAGATACGCAGTATTTT. This chain connects TRBV11-2 to TRBJ2-3; TRBD2 agrees at 10 bases. CDR1 is SGHAT and CDR2 is FQNNGV in the germline V gene. This CDR3 region has 18 residues. The junction had 14 bases not matched to a gene; V was cut back by 3 bases and J by 5 bases.